Below, 29 T cell receptor beta chains from the same sample are listed, as sequenced in a study of T cell responses to AZD1222 COVID-19 vaccine. Here immunoSEQ multiplex PCR was the method, and the copy in TCRdb shows in-frame clones only, minus some. The data hold about 99,000 clones, with about 90% observed a single time. Sequenced here: peripheral blood, sampled on day 0 of AZD1222 vaccination. These receptors all come from an adult in good health.

The J gene is TRBJ2-7, the V gene TRBV6-5; no clear D. Between the trimmed V and J ends, which lost 5 bases and 3 bases, there was a span of 11 bases. This CDR3 region has 13 residues. The germline V gene encodes CDR1 MNHEY and CDR2 SVGAGI. The chain's CDR3 is CASSPGADYEQYF. CDR3 in DNA: TGTGCCAGCAGTCCCGGAGCCGACTACGAGCAGTACTTC.

This sequence joins TRBV5-1 and TRBJ2-7, with a possible D match to TRBD2 (6 bases). This CDR3 spans 15 amino acids. Between the trimmed V and J ends, which lost 0 bases and 6 bases, there was a span of 16 bases. Germline loops: CDR1 SGHRS, CDR2 YFSETQ. Here the CDR3 reads CASSLAGTLGIEQYF. The CDR3 coding sequence is TGCGCCAGCAGCTTGGCGGGGACTTTAGGCATCGAGCAGTACTTC.

The chain uses TRBV18 and TRBJ1-2; D not resolved. Germline V gene sequence: CDR1 KGHSH, CDR2 LQKENI. There are 14 residues in the CDR3. V was pared by 0 bases and J by 2 bases, with 7 bases between. CDR3 sequence reads: CASSPPASNYGYTF. In nucleotides, the CDR3 is TGTGCCAGCTCACCACCGGCCTCCAACTATGGCTACACCTTC.

This clone came up a few times. The chain is built from TRBV28 and TRBJ1-2; TRBD1 agrees at 9 bases. This CDR3 contains 15 residues. Trimming took 7 bases from V and 6 from J; bases not matched to a gene: 12. From germline, CDR1 is MDHEN and CDR2 SYDVKM. This CDR3 reads CASKSPTGGRDGYTF. Written as DNA, the CDR3 is TGTGCCAGCAAGTCCCCGACAGGGGGACGGGATGGCTACACCTTC.

This rearrangement joins TRBV18 to TRBJ1-5; 7 nucleotides align to TRBD1. V lost 0 bases to trimming and J lost 6 bases; unmatched junction nucleotides: 11. This CDR3 is 17 amino acids long. The germline gives CDR1 KGHSH, CDR2 LQKENI. DNA of the CDR3: TGTGCCAGCTCACCACCCCGAGAGTCAGGGGGTTTTCAGCCCCAGCATTTT. This translates into CASSPPRESGGFQPQHF.

The genes are TRBV6-5 and TRBJ2-1; 9 nucleotides match TRBD2. There are 16 residues in the CDR3. The V segment lost 0 bases and the J segment 5 bases; nucleotides outside the gene matches: 5. Germline lookup yields CDR1 MNHEY and CDR2 SVGAGI. The CDR3 protein is CASSYSQRGAHNEQFF. In DNA form, the CDR3 reads TGTGCCAGCAGTTACTCGCAGCGGGGGGCCCACAATGAGCAGTTCTTC.

The V and J genes are TRBV19 and TRBJ1-2; 7 bases are a match to TRBD1. Germline V gene lookup returns CDR1 LNHDA and CDR2 SQIVND (reference sequence). The CDR3 spans 15 residues. J lost 2 bases, V lost 5 bases, and 8 bases had no gene match. The DNA for the CDR3 is TGTGCCAGTAGTCGCCGACAGGGCGGGAACTATGGCTACACCTTC. This encodes CASSRRQGGNYGYTF.

The chain has TRBV6-6 and TRBJ2-7, with D perhaps TRBD1 or TRBD2 (5 bases each). With 6 bases removed from V and 2 bases from J, the gap between germline ends came to 8 bases. Per the germline V gene, CDR1 is MNHNY and CDR2 is SVGAGI (reference sequence). This CDR3 region has 12 residues. CDR3 nucleotides: TGTGCCAGCAGGGGACCCGCCTACGAGCAGTACTTC. As protein: CASRGPAYEQYF.

J is TRBJ1-2 and V is TRBV7-2; 9 bases match TRBD1. The junction had 3 bases not matched to a gene; V was cut back by 4 bases and J by 3 bases. This CDR3 region has 14 residues. CDR1 and CDR2 from the germline V gene are SGHTA and FQGNSA. CDR3 amino acids: CASSWGQGDYGYTF. Here the CDR3 DNA reads TGTGCCAGCAGCTGGGGACAGGGAGACTATGGCTACACCTTC.

CDR3 loop: CASSLVAGGMGNSPLHF. The CDR3 region has the DNA TGTGCCAGCAGCTTAGTGGCAGGGGGCATGGGCAATTCACCCCTCCACTTT. The J gene is TRBJ1-6, the V gene TRBV7-8, with 8 bases that match TRBD1. The length of the CDR3 is 17 residues. Germline trimming cut 1 base from V and 7 bases from J; bases unmatched to any gene: 9. Germline assignment: CDR1 SGHVS and CDR2 FQNEAQ.

DNA for the CDR3: TGTGCCTGGTCCGCAGGGGGCTTGTTTAGGGCAGAACTGTTTTTT. Amino acids: CAWSAGGLFRAELFF. The chain joins TRBV30 to TRBJ1-4; 8 bases align to TRBD1. Germline V lookup: CDR1 GTSNPN, CDR2 SVGIG (reference sequence). The trim removed 5 bases at V and 12 bases at J, leaving 17 bases unmatched. The CDR3 runs to 15 residues. The full variable domain, in which reference TRBV30 and TRBJ1-4 provide the parts outside the CDR3, is SQTIHQWPATLVQPVGSPLSLECTVEGTSNPNLYWYRQAAGRGLQLLFYSVGIGQISSEVPQNLSASRPQDRQFILSSKKLLLSDSGFYLCAWSAGGLFRAELFFGSGTQLSVL.

This sequence joins TRBV6-5 and TRBJ2-3; TRBD2 matches at 8 bases. Germline CDR1 and CDR2: MNHEY and SVGAGI. The CDR3 has 15 amino acids. J lost 5 bases, V lost 4 bases, and 8 bases had no gene match. The CDR3 DNA reads as TGTGCCAGCAGTTCCTACGACCGGGGGGGAGATACGCAGTATTTT. Protein sequence: CASSSYDRGGDTQYF.

The gene calls are TRBV27 and TRBJ1-4, with unresolved D. V was trimmed by 1 base and J by 3 bases, leaving 3 bases between them. CDR3 length: 13 residues. Per the germline V gene, CDR1 is MNHEY and CDR2 is SMNVEV (reference sequence). CDR3 DNA: TGTGCCAGCAGTTTATGGCCTAATGAAAAACTGTTTTTT. Residues: CASSLWPNEKLFF.

This sequence joins TRBV14 and TRBJ2-1; 8 positions match TRBD2. J was trimmed by 5 bases and V by 0 bases; bases with no gene match: 6. In germline, CDR1 is SGHDN, CDR2 FVKESK. The CDR3 is made up of 16 amino acids. The DNA of the CDR3 is TGTGCCAGCAGCCAAGAGTCAGCGGGGGCGAACAATGAGCAGTTCTTC. Translation gives CASSQESAGANNEQFF.

V usage is TRBV6-5 and J usage is TRBJ1-3; D gene ambiguous. The CDR3 consists of 14 residues. The germline CDR1 and CDR2 sequences are MNHEY and SVGAGI. Between the trimmed V and J ends, which lost 0 bases and 2 bases, there was a span of 5 bases. CDR3 amino acids: CASSYSNTGNTIYF. CDR3 bases: TGTGCCAGCAGTTACTCGAACACTGGAAACACCATATATTTT.

The chain employs TRBV9 and TRBJ1-4; D possibly corresponds to TRBD1 (5 bases). This CDR3 has 14 amino acids. CDR1 and CDR2 from the germline V gene are SGDLS and YYNGEE. Trimming stripped 4 bases from V and 5 bases from J, with 12 bases between. The CDR3: CASSKVGGNEKLFF. The DNA of the CDR3 is TGTGCCAGCAGCAAGGTTGGGGGAAATGAAAAACTGTTTTTT.

The chain couples TRBV28 to TRBJ1-5; D uncertain. Germline values: CDR1 MDHEN, CDR2 SYDVKM. V lost 10 bases, J lost 1 base, and 11 bases lay in between. The CDR3 runs 13 residues. Here the CDR3 DNA reads TGTGCCATCTCCGGGAGGAGCAATCAGCCCCAGCATTTT. Translation gives CAISGRSNQPQHF.

The chain has TRBV5-1 and TRBJ2-2; TRBD1 aligns across 9 bases. The CDR3 consists of 13 residues. CDR1 SGHRS and CDR2 YFSETQ come from the germline V gene. With V trimmed by 7 bases and J by 7 bases, 5 bases remained unmatched. As DNA, the CDR3 is TGCGCCAGCGAACAGGGGGCTGGCGGGGAGCTGTTTTTT. Translated: CASEQGAGGELFF.

The table lists this clone with many counts. The chain uses TRBV9 and TRBJ1-5, with 7 bases lining up with TRBD1. Germline V lookup: CDR1 SGDLS, CDR2 YYNGEE. The trim removed 0 bases at V and 3 bases at J, leaving 3 bases unmatched. The CDR3 loop spans 15 amino acids. CDR3 residues: CASSVGGTANQPQHF. The CDR3 bases are TGTGCCAGCAGCGTAGGGGGGACAGCCAATCAGCCCCAGCATTTT.

The V call is TRBV7-2, the J call TRBJ1-2, with no clear D. Per the germline V gene, CDR1 is SGHTA and CDR2 is FQGNSA. V lost 1 base and J lost 2, with 5 bases in between. This CDR3 is 13 amino acids long. The DNA of the CDR3 is TGTGCCAGCAGCTTAGACAAAAACTATGGCTACACCTTC. Its protein product is CASSLDKNYGYTF. Full variable domain (rest looked up from reference TRBV7-2 and TRBJ1-2): GAGVSQSPSNKVTEKGKDVELRCDPISGHTALYWYRQSLGQGLEFLIYFQGNSAPDKSGLPSDRFSAERTGGSVSTLTIQRTQQEDSAVYLCASSLDKNYGYTFGSGTRLTVV.

The chain links TRBV19 to TRBJ2-2; 7 nucleotides line up with TRBD1. CDR1 LNHDA and CDR2 SQIVND come from the germline V gene (reference sequence). V lost 7 bases, J lost 4 bases, and 9 bases stayed unmatched. The CDR3 sequence is 15 residues long. This CDR3 reads CASNPNRGGTGELFF. For the CDR3, the DNA is TGTGCCAGTAACCCAAACAGGGGCGGCACCGGGGAGCTGTTTTTT.

J is TRBJ1-2 and V is TRBV6-5, with D uncertain. Germline V CDR1 and CDR2: MNHEY, SVGAGI. The CDR3 is made up of 12 amino acids. V shed 6 bases and J shed 1 base, with 6 bases lying between them. The CDR3 coding sequence is TGTGCCAGCAGAGGTCGTAACTATGGCTACACCTTC. It codes for CASRGRNYGYTF.

The chain has TRBV6-2 or TRBV6-3 and TRBJ1-2; TRBD1 matches at 8 bases. The germline V gene encodes CDR1 MNHEY and CDR2 SVGEGT. Losses at the gene ends were 0 bases for V and 6 bases for J; bases not matched to a gene: 15. The CDR3 runs 18 residues. This CDR3 is CASSYSSDRGSWVDGYTF. DNA for the CDR3: TGTGCCAGCAGTTACTCGTCTGACAGGGGATCATGGGTTGATGGCTACACCTTC.

This CDR3 reads CAPWSATTGELFF. DNA of the CDR3: TGTGCCCCCTGGTCGGCGACCACCGGGGAGCTGTTTTTT. V is TRBV21-1 and J is TRBJ2-2. TRBV21-1 is listed as a pseudogene. The CDR3 contains 13 residues.

By frequency in the sample, this clone is medium-sized. This chain uses TRBV5-8 with TRBJ1-1, with a tentative D call TRBD1 (5 bases). This CDR3 region has 17 residues. Trimming cost V 4 bases and J 0 bases, with 19 bases left between them. Germline V CDR1 and CDR2: SGHTS, YDEGEE. Written as DNA, the CDR3 is TGTGCCAGCAGCACAAATCCAGGGAGGGTTATGAACACTGAAGCTTTCTTT. As protein: CASSTNPGRVMNTEAFF.

The chain links TRBV20-1 to TRBJ2-5, with 8 bases lining up with TRBD2. The V gene end was trimmed by 3 bases and the J gene end by 4 bases; junction bases not matched to a gene: 13. This CDR3 contains 16 residues. From germline, CDR1 is DFQATT and CDR2 SNEGSKA (reference sequence). This CDR3 reads CSASRLAGTIGETQYF. DNA of the CDR3: TGCAGTGCTAGTAGGCTAGCGGGCACAATAGGAGAGACCCAGTACTTC.

The chain employs TRBV6-5 and TRBJ2-2; D remains unclear. V was trimmed by 4 bases and J by 5 bases, leaving 8 bases between them. This CDR3 has 13 amino acids. Germline lookup yields CDR1 MNHEY and CDR2 SVGAGI. The CDR3 coding sequence is TGTGCCAGCAGTTTAGTTGCGACCGGGGAGCTGTTTTTT. Its protein product is CASSLVATGELFF.

This chain connects TRBV12-3 or TRBV12-4 to TRBJ1-2; the D gene is possibly TRBD1 (5 bases). Trimming removed 3 bases from V and 8 bases from J, with 13 bases in between. CDR3 length equals 13 residues. The DNA of the CDR3 is TGTGCCAGCAGTTTTCGGGGGGTCTGGGGCTACACCTTC. It yields the protein CASSFRGVWGYTF.

The CDR3 nucleotides read TGTGCCAGCAGCTTAGTCGTTGGGGTCGCGGAGACCCAGTACTTC. It is translated as CASSLVVGVAETQYF. The V and J genes are TRBV7-9 and TRBJ2-5; D is uncertain. CDR3 length: 15 residues. V lost 1 base, J lost 5 bases, and 14 bases lay in between. The germline gives CDR1 SEHNR, CDR2 FQNEAQ (reference sequence).